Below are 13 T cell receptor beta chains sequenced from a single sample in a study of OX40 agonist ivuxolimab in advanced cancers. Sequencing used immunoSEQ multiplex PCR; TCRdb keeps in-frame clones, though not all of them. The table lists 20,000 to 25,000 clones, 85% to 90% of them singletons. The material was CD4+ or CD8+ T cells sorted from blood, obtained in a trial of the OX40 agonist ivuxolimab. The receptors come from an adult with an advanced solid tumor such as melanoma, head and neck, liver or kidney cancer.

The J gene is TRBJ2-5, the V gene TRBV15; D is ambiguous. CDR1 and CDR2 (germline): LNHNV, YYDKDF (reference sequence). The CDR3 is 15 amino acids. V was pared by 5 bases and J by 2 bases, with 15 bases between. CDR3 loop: CATSSLPIGQETQYF. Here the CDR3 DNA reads TGTGCCACCAGCTCTCTCCCCATAGGGCAAGAGACCCAGTACTTC.

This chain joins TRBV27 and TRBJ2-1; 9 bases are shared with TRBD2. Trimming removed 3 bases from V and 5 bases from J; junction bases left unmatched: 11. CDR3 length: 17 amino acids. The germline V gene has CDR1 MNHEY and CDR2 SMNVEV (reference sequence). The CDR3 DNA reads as TGTGCCAGCAGTTTGTTTTTGCGGGGGGGCCCCCACAATGAGCAGTTCTTC. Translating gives CASSLFLRGGPHNEQFF.

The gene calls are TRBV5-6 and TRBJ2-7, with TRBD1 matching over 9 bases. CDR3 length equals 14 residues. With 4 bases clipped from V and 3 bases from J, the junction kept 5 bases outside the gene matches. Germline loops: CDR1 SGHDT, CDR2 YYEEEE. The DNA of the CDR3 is TGTGCCAGCAGCGCTGGGACAGGGAACTACGAGCAGTACTTC. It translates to CASSAGTGNYEQYF.

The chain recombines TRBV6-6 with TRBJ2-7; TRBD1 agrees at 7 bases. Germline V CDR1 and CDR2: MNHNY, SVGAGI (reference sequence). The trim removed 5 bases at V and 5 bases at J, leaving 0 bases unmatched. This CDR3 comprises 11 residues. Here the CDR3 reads CASSTGDEQYF. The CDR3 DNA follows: TGTGCCAGCAGTACAGGGGACGAGCAGTACTTC.

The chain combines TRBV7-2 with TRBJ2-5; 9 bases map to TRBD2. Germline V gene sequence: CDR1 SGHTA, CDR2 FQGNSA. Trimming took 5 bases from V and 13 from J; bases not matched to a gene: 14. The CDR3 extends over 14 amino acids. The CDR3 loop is CASSPGGLANGRYF. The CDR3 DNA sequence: TGTGCCAGCAGCCCGGGGGGACTAGCTAATGGGCGGTACTTC.

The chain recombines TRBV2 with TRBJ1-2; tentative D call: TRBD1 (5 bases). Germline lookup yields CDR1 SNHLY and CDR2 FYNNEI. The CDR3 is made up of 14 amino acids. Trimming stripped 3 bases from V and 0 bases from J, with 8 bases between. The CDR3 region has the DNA TGTGCCAGCAGTGATTCGGGGCCTAACTATGGCTACACCTTC. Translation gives CASSDSGPNYGYTF.

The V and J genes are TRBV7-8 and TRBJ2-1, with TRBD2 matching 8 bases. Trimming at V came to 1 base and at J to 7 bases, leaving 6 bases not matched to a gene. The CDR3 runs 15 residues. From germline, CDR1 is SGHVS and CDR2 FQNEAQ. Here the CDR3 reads CASSLVSREGNEQFF. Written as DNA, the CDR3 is TGTGCCAGCAGCTTAGTATCCCGGGAGGGTAATGAGCAGTTCTTC.

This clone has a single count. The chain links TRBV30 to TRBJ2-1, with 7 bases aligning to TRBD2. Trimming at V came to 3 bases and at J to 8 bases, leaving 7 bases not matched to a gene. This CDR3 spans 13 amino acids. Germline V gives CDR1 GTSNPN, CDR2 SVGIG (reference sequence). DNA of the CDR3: TGTGCCTGGAGACGACTAGCTTTCCATGAGCAGTTCTTC. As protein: CAWRRLAFHEQFF.

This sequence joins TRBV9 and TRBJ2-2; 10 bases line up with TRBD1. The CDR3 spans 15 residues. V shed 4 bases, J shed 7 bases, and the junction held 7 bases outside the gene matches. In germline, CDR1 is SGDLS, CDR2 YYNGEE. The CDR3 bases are TGTGCCAGCAGCTCTAGACAGGGGGCTAGCGGGGAGCTGTTTTTT. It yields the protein CASSSRQGASGELFF.

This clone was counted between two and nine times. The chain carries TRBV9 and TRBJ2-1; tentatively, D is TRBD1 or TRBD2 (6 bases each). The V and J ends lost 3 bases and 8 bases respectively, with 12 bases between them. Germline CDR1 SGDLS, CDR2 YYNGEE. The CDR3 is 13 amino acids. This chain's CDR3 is CASSAEGEDEQFF. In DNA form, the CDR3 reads TGTGCCAGCAGCGCCGAGGGGGAGGATGAGCAGTTCTTC.

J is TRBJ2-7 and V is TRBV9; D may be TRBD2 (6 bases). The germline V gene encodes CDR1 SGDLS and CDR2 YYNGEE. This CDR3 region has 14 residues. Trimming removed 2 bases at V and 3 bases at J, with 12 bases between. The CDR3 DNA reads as TGTGCCAGCAGCGTTAGCGGCGCCAACTACGAGCAGTACTTC. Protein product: CASSVSGANYEQYF. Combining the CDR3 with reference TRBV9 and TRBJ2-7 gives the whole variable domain DSGVTQTPKHLITATGQRVTLRCSPRSGDLSVYWYQQSLDQGLQFLIQYYNGEERAKGNILERFSAQQFPDLHSELNLSSLELGDSALYFCASSVSGANYEQYFGPGTRLTVT.

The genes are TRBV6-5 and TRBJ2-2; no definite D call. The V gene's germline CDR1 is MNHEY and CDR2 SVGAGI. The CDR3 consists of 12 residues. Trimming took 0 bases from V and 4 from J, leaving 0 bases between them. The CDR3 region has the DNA TGTGCCAGCAGTTACTCCACCGGGGAGCTGTTTTTT. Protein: CASSYSTGELFF.

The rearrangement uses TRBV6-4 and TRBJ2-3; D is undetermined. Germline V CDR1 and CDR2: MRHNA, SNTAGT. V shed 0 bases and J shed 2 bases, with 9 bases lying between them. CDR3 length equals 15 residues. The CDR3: CASSDSTAITDTQYF. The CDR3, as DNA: TGTGCCAGCAGTGACTCCACGGCTATCACAGATACGCAGTATTTT.